The 25 T cell receptor beta chains below come from one sample, sequenced in a study of regulatory T cells in long-lasting Graves disease (dated by TCRdb to the early 2020s). The label giving this sample's time point can be read as: newly diagnosed GD, antithyroid drugs for less than 3 months. For both TCR sequencing and RNA sequencing, RNA was extracted from PBMCs using TRIzol. Libraries were constructed by multiplex PCR. Sequencing was performed on an Illumina HiSeq 4000. CDR3 regions were amplified by Arm-PCR with iRepertoire HTBI primers to construct TCR beta libraries. TCRdb took the public reads, trimmed them with fastp at Q25, ran MiXCR for clone calling and kept in-frame beta chains. Rows are unified per CDR3 protein, each entry keeping the most common DNA and genes. For this sample there are hundreds of thousands of distinct CDR3 sequences; more than 15% appear just once. Together, the top ten hold less than 45% of the sample.

The sample in question was peripheral blood mononuclear cells (PBMCs), obtained at new diagnosis, from a patient treated with antithyroid drugs. These TCRs come from a female donor with Graves disease.

This clonotype was seen ten or more times. The chain couples TRBV28 to TRBJ1-3; D might be TRBD1 (5 bases). The CDR3 has 13 residues. Germline V gene lookup returns CDR1 MDHEN and CDR2 SYDVKM. Trimming removed 4 bases from V and 6 bases from J, with 10 bases in between. CDR3 protein: CASSSQGPNTIYF. The CDR3 region has the DNA TGTGCCAGCAGTTCTCAGGGCCCAAACACCATATATTTT.

This clonotype occurred many times. V gene TRBV11-2 combines with J gene TRBJ2-2; no clear D. This CDR3 has 15 residues. V lost 2 bases and J 6 bases, leaving 13 bases between the germline ends. The V gene's germline CDR1 is SGHAT and CDR2 FQNNGV. CDR3 amino acids: CASSLYSLPSGELFF. CDR3 in DNA: TGTGCCAGCAGCTTATACAGCTTACCCTCCGGGGAGCTGTTTTTT.

There are many counts of this clonotype. The chain couples TRBV28 to TRBJ1-2; D may be TRBD1 (6 bases). Germline lookup yields CDR1 MDHEN and CDR2 SYDVKM. This CDR3 comprises 14 residues. Trimming took 1 base from V and 7 from J, leaving 13 bases between them. The DNA of the CDR3 is TGTGCCAGCAGTTTATCGGGGGGGCTGGTTGGCTACACCTTC. Its protein is CASSLSGGLVGYTF.

In its sample, this clonotype was seen many times. This chain joins TRBV29-1 and TRBJ2-7; maybe TRBD1 (6 bases). The CDR3 extends over 15 amino acids. The ends were cut back, 4 bases at V and 0 bases at J, with 16 bases in the middle. CDR1 is SQVTM and CDR2 is ANQGSEA in the germline V gene. The CDR3, as DNA: TGCAGCGTTGCACAGGGAGTCGGCGGCTCCTACGAGCAGTACTTC. Protein: CSVAQGVGGSYEQYF.

This clonotype was recorded at least ten times. V usage is TRBV11-1 and J usage is TRBJ2-5; 9 bases are shared with TRBD2. CDR1 and CDR2 (germline): SGHAT, FQDESV (reference sequence). The V segment lost 1 base and the J segment 2 bases; nucleotides outside the gene matches: 5. The CDR3 length is 16 residues. The CDR3 sequence is CASSLGSGSQQETQYF. Written as DNA, the CDR3 is TGTGCCAGCAGCTTAGGTAGCGGGAGTCAACAAGAGACCCAGTACTTC.

This clonotype came up many times. This chain links TRBV14 with TRBJ2-7; 7 nucleotides agree with TRBD2. V trimming: 4 bases; J trimming: 2 bases; junction bases outside the gene matches: 2. Germline values: CDR1 SGHDN, CDR2 FVKESK. The CDR3 is 13 amino acids. The CDR3 loop is CASSPSGPYEQYF. In DNA form, the CDR3 reads TGTGCCAGCAGCCCTAGCGGACCCTACGAGCAGTACTTC. Drawing the rest from reference TRBV14 and TRBJ2-7, the complete variable domain is EAGVTQFPSHSVIEKGQTVTLRCDPISGHDNLYWYRRVMGKEIKFLLHFVKESKQDESGMPNNRFLAERTGGTYSTLKVQPAELEDSGVYFCASSPSGPYEQYFGPGTRLTVT.

The table lists this clonotype with many counts. This chain joins TRBV7-9 and TRBJ2-7; 8 bases map to TRBD1. The length of the CDR3 is 14 residues. The ends lost 5 bases at V and 1 base at J; junction bases unmatched: 4. From germline, CDR1 is SEHNR and CDR2 FQNEAQ (reference sequence). The CDR3 region is CASSRQGLSYEQYF. The CDR3 bases are TGTGCCAGCAGCCGACAGGGGTTGTCCTACGAGCAGTACTTC.

This clonotype was counted ten times or more. The chain is built from TRBV12-3 or TRBV12-4 and TRBJ2-7, with D perhaps being TRBD1 or TRBD2 (6 bases each). Trimming removed 3 bases from V and 0 bases from J, with 9 bases in between. The CDR3 runs 14 residues. The CDR3 coding sequence is TGTGCCAGCAGTTTTAGGGGGGCCTCCTACGAGCAGTACTTC. Its protein is CASSFRGASYEQYF.

This clonotype showed up many times. The V gene is TRBV7-9, the J gene TRBJ2-1; 13 nucleotides match TRBD2. Germline CDR1 reads SEHNR; CDR2 reads FQNEAQ (reference sequence). The CDR3 is made up of 15 amino acids. With V trimmed by 5 bases and J by 10 bases, 8 bases remained unmatched. CDR3 nucleotide sequence: TGTGCCAGCAGCGAACTAGCGGGAGGGCCCATGGAGCAGTTCTTC. It translates to CASSELAGGPMEQFF. Looking up the rest from reference TRBV7-9 and TRBJ2-1 gives the full variable domain: DTGVSQNPRHKITKRGQNVTFRCDPISEHNRLYWYRQTLGQGPEFLTYFQNEAQLEKSRLLSDRFSAERPKGSFSTLEIQRTEQGDSAMYLCASSELAGGPMEQFFGPGTRLTVL.

This clonotype was detected ten times or more. This chain connects TRBV7-8 to TRBJ1-5; D not certain. V was cut by 2 bases and J by 0 bases, with 11 bases left in between. The CDR3 contains 16 residues. Germline V gene sequence: CDR1 SGHVS, CDR2 FQNEAQ. The CDR3 nucleotides read TGTGCCAGCAGCTTATCCCGGCGAGGTAGCAATCAGCCCCAGCATTTT. This gives the protein CASSLSRRGSNQPQHF.

There are many counts of this clonotype. CDR3 region: CASSRDFGYEQYF. DNA for the CDR3: TGTGCCAGCAGCAGGGACTTCGGCTACGAGCAGTACTTC. The rearrangement joins TRBV9 to TRBJ2-7, with D perhaps TRBD2 (6 bases). The CDR3 spans 13 residues. Trimming took 4 bases from V and 3 from J, leaving 11 bases between them. The germline CDR1 and CDR2 sequences are SGDLS and YYNGEE.

This clonotype was counted a single time. The chain couples TRBV29-1 to TRBJ1-1; maybe TRBD1 (5 bases). Per germline, CDR1 SQVTM and CDR2 ANQGSEA. The CDR3 spans 13 residues. V was pared by 8 bases and J by 4 bases, with 17 bases between. This CDR3 is CSSRSAGFTEAFF. DNA of the CDR3: TGCAGCTCGAGAAGTGCAGGGTTCACTGAAGCTTTCTTT.

This clonotype was observed a handful of times. The chain links TRBV5-1 to TRBJ1-3, with D uncertain. From germline, CDR1 is SGHRS and CDR2 YFSETQ. CDR3 size: 13 residues. V lost 0 bases, J lost 7 bases, and 8 bases lay in between. CDR3 sequence reads: CASSLDFRNTIYF. DNA for the CDR3: TGCGCCAGCAGCTTGGATTTCAGGAACACCATATATTTT.

This clonotype was counted at least ten times. CDR3 sequence reads: CASSIDLGGSGDEQYF. As DNA, the CDR3 is TGTGCCAGTAGTATAGATCTTGGGGGAAGCGGCGACGAGCAGTACTTC. This chain connects TRBV19 to TRBJ2-7; either TRBD1 or TRBD2 may supply D (5 bases each). The CDR3 totals 16 residues. Germline V lookup: CDR1 LNHDA, CDR2 SQIVND (reference sequence). Trimming cost V 0 bases and J 5 bases, with 17 bases left between them.

This rearrangement joins TRBV20-1 to TRBJ1-2; D is perhaps TRBD1 (5 bases). The CDR3 runs 13 residues. Germline V gives CDR1 DFQATT, CDR2 SNEGSKA (reference sequence). V was trimmed by 7 bases and J by 5 bases, leaving 17 bases between them. CDR3 sequence reads: CSGGSGTEYGYTF. The CDR3 DNA reads as TGCAGTGGGGGTTCCGGGACTGAGTATGGCTACACCTTC.

Many counts were recorded for this clonotype. The gene calls are TRBV5-1 and TRBJ1-3, with D unclear. This CDR3 spans 14 amino acids. CDR1 is SGHRS and CDR2 is YFSETQ in the germline V gene. V was cut by 2 bases and J by 3 bases, with 9 bases left in between. CDR3 in amino acids: CASSFSGFGNTIYF. DNA of the CDR3: TGCGCCAGCAGCTTTTCGGGGTTTGGAAACACCATATATTTT.

This clonotype was counted at least ten times. The chain employs TRBV2 and TRBJ1-1; no clear D gene. Germline assignment: CDR1 SNHLY and CDR2 FYNNEI. V was clipped by 10 bases and J by 0 bases, with 15 bases between them. The CDR3 loop spans 14 amino acids. In DNA, the CDR3 is TGTGCCACCTACCCCGACAAAGTGAACACTGAAGCTTTCTTT. It encodes CATYPDKVNTEAFF. Variable domain in full (rest from reference TRBV2 and TRBJ1-1): EPEVTQTPSHQVTQMGQEVILRCVPISNHLYFYWYRQILGQKVEFLVSFYNNEISEKSEIFDDQFSVERPDGSNFTLKIRSTKLEDSAMYFCATYPDKVNTEAFFGQGTRLTVV.

This clonotype occurred many times. The chain carries TRBV2 and TRBJ2-2, with D possibly matching TRBD1 (5 bases). From germline, CDR1 is SNHLY and CDR2 FYNNEI. The CDR3 has 13 amino acids. Trimming left V 3 bases short and J 3 bases short, with 5 bases between. In DNA, the CDR3 is TGTGCCAGCAGTGACAGGGACACCGGGGAGCTGTTTTTT. This gives the protein CASSDRDTGELFF.

The chain joins TRBV15 to TRBJ2-3, with 7 bases identical to TRBD2. Germline-derived CDR1 and CDR2 are LNHNV and YYDKDF (reference sequence). The V gene end was trimmed by 0 bases and the J gene end by 6 bases; junction bases not matched to a gene: 15. CDR3 length: 18 residues. This CDR3 is CATSRDEGGVKLADTQYF. The CDR3 DNA sequence: TGTGCCACCAGCAGAGATGAGGGAGGGGTCAAGCTGGCCGATACGCAGTATTTT.

Note on this clonotype: No conserved phenylalanine or tryptophan ends this CDR3, so it is likely a read error. No DNA is shown, since the ends of the CDR3 on it are uncertain; the CDR3 is the one TCRdb lists. V usage is TRBV18 and J usage is TRBJ2-3; whether TRBD2, the table's D call, matches the DNA was not checked. The germline gives CDR1 KGHSH, CDR2 LQKENI. The length of the CDR3 is 15 amino acids, counting both ends. The CDR3 loop reads CASSPEGYTRETHYV.

This clonotype was detected a few times. The genes are TRBV12-5 and TRBJ2-7; weak D call: TRBD2 (6 bases). Trimming stripped 1 base from V and 2 bases from J, with 12 bases between. The CDR3 contains 15 residues. The germline gives CDR1 LGHNT, CDR2 FRNRAP. The CDR3: CASGLGMGGTYEQYF. For the CDR3, the DNA is TGTGCTAGTGGTTTGGGGATGGGGGGAACCTACGAGCAGTACTTC.

The V and J genes are TRBV4-2 and TRBJ2-1; D might be TRBD2 (6 bases). V was shortened by 0 bases and J by 6 bases, with 15 bases between the two germline ends. CDR3 length: 16 amino acids. The germline V gene encodes CDR1 LGHNA and CDR2 YNFKEQ. The CDR3 spells CASSQDTGDSFNEQFF. The CDR3 coding sequence is TGTGCCAGCAGCCAAGATACTGGGGACTCGTTCAATGAGCAGTTCTTC.

This clonotype was seen ten or more times. The V and J genes are TRBV27 and TRBJ2-7; 9 nucleotides align to TRBD2. The V gene's germline CDR1 is MNHEY and CDR2 SMNVEV (reference sequence). This CDR3 comprises 16 residues. J was trimmed by 0 bases and V by 2 bases; bases with no gene match: 5. The CDR3 is CASSLGLAPHSYEQYF. As DNA, the CDR3 is TGTGCCAGCAGTTTAGGACTAGCGCCCCACTCCTACGAGCAGTACTTC.

This clonotype was recorded a few times. Only one base separates this from a far larger clonotype, so it likely reflects a read error. The V and J genes are TRBV2 and TRBJ2-1, with TRBD2 matching over 9 bases. Germline CDR1 and CDR2: SNHLY and FYNNEI. V trimming: 6 bases; J trimming: 13 bases; junction bases outside the gene matches: 19. The CDR3 sequence is 16 residues long. CDR3 residues: CASRTLAGEAGETQFF. The CDR3 DNA follows: TGTGCCAGCAGGACTTTAGCGGGAGAGGCAGGCGAGACCCAGTTCTTC.

This clonotype showed up many times. This chain uses TRBV7-9 with TRBJ1-2, with TRBD1 as a possible D gene (6 bases). The germline gives CDR1 SEHNR, CDR2 FQNEAQ (reference sequence). Trimming stripped 5 bases from V and 4 bases from J, with 14 bases between. This CDR3 is 14 amino acids long. As DNA, the CDR3 is TGTGCCAGCAGCACCGACAGGAACTTCTATGGCTACACCTTC. Protein sequence: CASSTDRNFYGYTF.